These 26 T cell receptor beta chains originate from one sample sequenced in a study of Tregs in tolerant kidney transplant recipients. Profiled with immunoSEQ multiplex PCR; TCRdb holds only in-frame clones, not every one. The sample gives more than 75,000 clones, 80% to 95% of which show up once; around 0.45% is in the top ten. Sequencing used CD4+ T cells from blood, obtained before the transplant. The receptors stem from a human donor who received a combined kidney and bone marrow transplant.

This chain joins TRBV5-1 and TRBJ1-2; tentative D call: TRBD1 (5 bases). CDR3 size: 14 residues. Trimming cost V 0 bases and J 8 bases, with 14 bases left between them. Per germline, CDR1 SGHRS and CDR2 YFSETQ. CDR3 sequence: CASSLGQPMKGYTF. The CDR3 coding sequence is TGCGCCAGCAGCTTGGGACAGCCTATGAAGGGCTACACCTTC.

With regard to this clone: A read error may account for a junction end that differs from germline. The genes are TRBV7-2 and TRBJ2-1; no definite D call. In germline, CDR1 is SGHTA, CDR2 FQGNSA. This CDR3 spans 15 amino acids. The CDR3 sequence: CASSLGSNSYDEQFF. The CDR3 DNA follows: TGTGCCAGCAGCTTAGGTAGCAACTCCTACGATGAGCAGTTCTTC.

The J gene is TRBJ1-2, the V gene TRBV7-9; D unclear. The germline V gene has CDR1 SEHNR and CDR2 FQNEAQ (reference sequence). Trimming pared 1 base from V and 5 bases from J, leaving 8 bases between. This CDR3 has 13 residues. For the CDR3, the DNA is TGTGCCAGCAGCTTAGTCCCAGAATATGGCTACACCTTC. Amino acids: CASSLVPEYGYTF. Drawing the rest from reference TRBV7-9 and TRBJ1-2, the complete variable domain is DTGVSQNPRHKITKRGQNVTFRCDPISEHNRLYWYRQTLGQGPEFLTYFQNEAQLEKSRLLSDRFSAERPKGSFSTLEIQRTEQGDSAMYLCASSLVPEYGYTFGSGTRLTVV.

The V and J genes are TRBV7-9 and TRBJ2-1; D not certain. This CDR3 has 13 amino acids. V was cut by 5 bases and J by 12 bases, with 17 bases left in between. Germline CDR1 and CDR2: SEHNR and FQNEAQ (reference sequence). Here the CDR3 DNA reads TGTGCCAGCAGCCCACGAAGCTCCGTTTTGCAGTTCTTC. As protein: CASSPRSSVLQFF.

This sequence joins TRBV14 and TRBJ1-6, with no clear D. Germline CDR1 and CDR2: SGHDN and FVKESK. The CDR3 is 8 residues long. V was trimmed by 8 bases and J by 17 bases, leaving 7 bases between them. Here the CDR3 DNA reads TGTGCCAGCCTTTTAATCCACTTT. This sequence encodes CASLLIHF. The variable domain in full, with the rest retrieved from reference TRBV14 and TRBJ1-6, is EAGVTQFPSHSVIEKGQTVTLRCDPISGHDNLYWYRRVMGKEIKFLLHFVKESKQDESGMPNNRFLAERTGGTYSTLKVQPAELEDSGVYFCASLLIHFGNGTRLTVT.

V and J are TRBV7-3 and TRBJ1-6; D is unclear. Germline loops: CDR1 SGHTA, CDR2 FQGTGA. Trimming took off 2 bases at V and 9 bases at J, with 11 bases between the two ends. This CDR3 has 14 residues. The DNA of the CDR3 is TGTGCCAGCAGCTTAGGAGGGTTTGGTTCACCCCTCCACTTT. This translates into CASSLGGFGSPLHF.

V usage is TRBV13 and J usage is TRBJ1-2; a weak D match, TRBD1 (6 bases). Trimming took 4 bases from V and 1 from J, leaving 10 bases between them. CDR1 and CDR2 (germline): PRHDT, FYEKMQ (reference sequence). The CDR3 is 14 amino acids. The CDR3 is CASSSGQSNYGYTF. CDR3 DNA: TGTGCCAGCAGCTCTGGACAGAGTAACTATGGCTACACCTTC. Looking up the rest from reference TRBV13 and TRBJ1-2 gives the full variable domain: AAGVIQSPRHLIKEKRETATLKCYPIPRHDTVYWYQQGPGQDPQFLISFYEKMQSDKGSIPDRFSAQQFSDYHSELNMSSLELGDSALYFCASSSGQSNYGYTFGSGTRLTVV.

The gene calls are TRBV27 and TRBJ1-2; D not resolved. Trimming pared 5 bases from V and 0 bases from J, leaving 10 bases between. Germline values: CDR1 MNHEY, CDR2 SMNVEV (reference sequence). This CDR3 is 14 amino acids long. CDR3 in amino acids: CASSPKTANYGYTF. The DNA of the CDR3 is TGTGCCAGCAGTCCCAAAACAGCTAACTATGGCTACACCTTC.

V usage is TRBV2 and J usage is TRBJ2-1; 12 bases match TRBD2. CDR1 SNHLY and CDR2 FYNNEI come from the germline V gene. J lost 8 bases, V lost 3 bases, and 8 bases had no gene match. The CDR3 consists of 16 residues. DNA for the CDR3: TGTGCCAGCAGTGAGCCTCGGACTAGCGGGACCCATGAGCAGTTCTTC. This gives the protein CASSEPRTSGTHEQFF.

This chain uses TRBV4-1 with TRBJ2-7; 7 bases fit TRBD1. Germline V gene data show CDR1 as MGHRA and CDR2 as YSYEKL. Trimming at V came to 4 bases and at J to 4 bases, leaving 10 bases not matched to a gene. The CDR3 contains 15 residues. CDR3 sequence reads: CASSLSTGPGYEQYF. Written as DNA, the CDR3 is TGCGCCAGCAGCCTTTCGACAGGGCCGGGGTACGAGCAGTACTTC.

The chain carries TRBV5-1 and TRBJ2-2; 10 nucleotides match TRBD2. Germline-derived CDR1 and CDR2 are SGHRS and YFSETQ. The CDR3 has 17 residues. J gave up 3 bases and V 6 bases, and 11 bases lay outside the gene matches. The CDR3 spells CASTLRTSGVDTGELFF. The DNA for the CDR3 is TGCGCCAGCACCTTAAGGACTAGCGGAGTAGACACCGGGGAGCTGTTTTTT.

This clone was seen a few times. The chain is built from TRBV18 and TRBJ2-7; D not resolved. V was clipped by 3 bases and J by 1 base, with 13 bases between them. In germline, CDR1 is KGHSH, CDR2 LQKENI. This CDR3 is 15 amino acids long. In DNA form, the CDR3 reads TGTGCCAGCTCACCGGGCACCCCCAGGTCCTACGAGCAGTACTTC. Translation gives CASSPGTPRSYEQYF.

The CDR3 DNA is TGTGCCAGCAGCTTGGCCTGGGGGGGGGCCCATAATGAGCAGTTCTTC. It translates to CASSLAWGGAHNEQFF. The chain joins TRBV5-4 to TRBJ2-1; possible D gene TRBD2, 7 bases. The V and J ends lost 0 bases and 7 bases respectively, with 17 bases between them. The CDR3 totals 16 residues. The V gene's germline CDR1 is SGHNT and CDR2 YYREEE (reference sequence).

The CDR3 loop reads CASSQGGLAGTYEQYF. The CDR3 nucleotides are TGCGCCAGCAGCCAAGGGGGACTAGCGGGAACCTACGAGCAGTACTTC. The rearrangement joins TRBV4-3 to TRBJ2-7; TRBD2 matches 13 bases. CDR3 length: 16 amino acids. Germline V gene sequence: CDR1 LGHNA, CDR2 YSLEER. J was trimmed by 2 bases and V by 1 base; bases with no gene match: 2.

This chain uses TRBV5-4 with TRBJ2-3; 8 positions match TRBD2. The CDR3 has 16 amino acids. Trimming at V came to 4 bases and at J to 6 bases, leaving 13 bases not matched to a gene. Germline V gene lookup returns CDR1 SGHNT and CDR2 YYREEE (reference sequence). The CDR3 region has the DNA TGTGCCAGCAGCCCAGGACTAGCCGACCGGGGGGATACGCAGTATTTT. Encoded protein: CASSPGLADRGDTQYF.

The rearrangement joins TRBV7-9 to TRBJ1-5; D gene ambiguous. The ends were cut back, 1 base at V and 6 bases at J, with 4 bases in the middle. The CDR3 extends over 12 amino acids. Per the germline V gene, CDR1 is SEHNR and CDR2 is FQNEAQ (reference sequence). The CDR3, as DNA: TGTGCCAGCAGCTTAGATAGTCAGCCCCAGCATTTT. This sequence encodes CASSLDSQPQHF.

This clone was observed a single time. The identical CDR3 is also encoded by other nucleotide sequences in the sample. The rearrangement uses TRBV28 and TRBJ1-6; D possibly corresponds to TRBD1 (6 bases). Trimming took off 6 bases at V and 7 bases at J, with 13 bases between the two ends. The CDR3 loop spans 14 amino acids. The germline gives CDR1 MDHEN, CDR2 SYDVKM. The CDR3: CASSLGQGNSPLHF. The CDR3 DNA reads as TGTGCCAGCAGCCTGGGGCAGGGGAATTCACCCCTCCACTTT.

V gene TRBV29-1 combines with J gene TRBJ1-2, with 7 bases that match TRBD1. The CDR3 has 12 residues. The germline V gene encodes CDR1 SQVTM and CDR2 ANQGSEA. V shed 6 bases, J shed 4 bases, and the junction held 5 bases outside the gene matches. This CDR3 reads CSVVTGSYGYTF. CDR3 DNA sequence: TGCAGCGTAGTGACAGGGTCCTATGGCTACACCTTC.

The chain recombines TRBV14 with TRBJ2-5; a possible D gene is TRBD2 (6 bases). The CDR3 is 13 residues long. The germline V and J ends were trimmed by 1 base and 5 bases, with 8 bases remaining between them. From germline, CDR1 is SGHDN and CDR2 FVKESK. The CDR3 loop reads CASSQGGGETQYF. The CDR3 region has the DNA TGTGCCAGCAGCCAAGGAGGAGGGGAGACCCAGTACTTC. Filled out from reference TRBV14 and TRBJ2-5, the complete variable domain reads EAGVTQFPSHSVIEKGQTVTLRCDPISGHDNLYWYRRVMGKEIKFLLHFVKESKQDESGMPNNRFLAERTGGTYSTLKVQPAELEDSGVYFCASSQGGGETQYFGPGTRLLVL.

The chain links TRBV28 to TRBJ2-7; TRBD1 matches at 9 bases. The CDR3 runs to 15 residues. The V gene end was trimmed by 7 bases and the J gene end by 4 bases; junction bases not matched to a gene: 11. In germline, CDR1 is MDHEN, CDR2 SYDVKM. The CDR3 DNA sequence: TGTGCCAGCACCATACCCTCCGGGACAGGGTACGAGCAGTACTTC. It is translated as CASTIPSGTGYEQYF.

The CDR3 region has the DNA TGTGCCAGCAGCTCCCGCCGGGACACCGAGCAGTACTTC. It is translated as CASSSRRDTEQYF. The J gene is TRBJ2-7, the V gene TRBV13; possibly TRBD1 for D (6 bases). This CDR3 is built from 13 residues. The V gene's germline CDR1 is PRHDT and CDR2 FYEKMQ (reference sequence). V lost 4 bases to trimming and J lost 6 bases, with 13 bases between them.

V is TRBV27 and J is TRBJ2-1; TRBD1 aligns across 8 bases. The CDR3 has 16 amino acids. V gave up 3 bases and J gave up 2 bases; unmatched junction bases: 6. Germline-derived CDR1 and CDR2 are MNHEY and SMNVEV (reference sequence). The CDR3 DNA is TGTGCCAGCAGTTTGCAACCAGGGGGCCCCTACAATGAGCAGTTCTTC. Protein sequence: CASSLQPGGPYNEQFF.

This clone was recorded a few times. This chain links TRBV9 with TRBJ2-1; 11 bases are a match to TRBD2. V trimming: 2 bases; J trimming: 8 bases; junction bases outside the gene matches: 3. Per the germline V gene, CDR1 is SGDLS and CDR2 is YYNGEE. This CDR3 spans 14 amino acids. The CDR3 reads CASSVTSGGYEQFF. CDR3 bases: TGTGCCAGCAGCGTTACTAGCGGGGGCTATGAGCAGTTCTTC.

The rearrangement joins TRBV27 to TRBJ2-1; possible D gene TRBD2, 5 bases. The germline gives CDR1 MNHEY, CDR2 SMNVEV (reference sequence). The V and J ends lost 3 bases and 2 bases respectively, with 11 bases between them. The CDR3 runs to 15 residues. DNA of the CDR3: TGTGCCAGCAGTTTTAGGGTGACTACCTACAATGAGCAGTTCTTC. Translating it yields CASSFRVTTYNEQFF.

The J gene is TRBJ2-7, the V gene TRBV7-3; TRBD1 matches at 11 bases. This CDR3 has 17 residues. J was trimmed by 5 bases and V by 4 bases; bases with no gene match: 13. Per germline, CDR1 SGHTA and CDR2 FQGTGA. In DNA form, the CDR3 reads TGTGCCAGCAGCTACGGGTCCCGGGACAGGGGGAGACACGAGCAGTACTTC. Its translation: CASSYGSRDRGRHEQYF.

This clone has only one observation. The chain links TRBV7-3 to TRBJ2-3, with TRBD1 as a possible D gene (5 bases). The germline gives CDR1 SGHTA, CDR2 FQGTGA. The CDR3 is made up of 15 amino acids. V was shortened by 2 bases and J by 3 bases, with 12 bases between the two germline ends. The CDR3 DNA reads as TGTGCCAGCAGCTTACCCCAGGGCCGGACAGATACGCAGTATTTT. It is translated as CASSLPQGRTDTQYF.